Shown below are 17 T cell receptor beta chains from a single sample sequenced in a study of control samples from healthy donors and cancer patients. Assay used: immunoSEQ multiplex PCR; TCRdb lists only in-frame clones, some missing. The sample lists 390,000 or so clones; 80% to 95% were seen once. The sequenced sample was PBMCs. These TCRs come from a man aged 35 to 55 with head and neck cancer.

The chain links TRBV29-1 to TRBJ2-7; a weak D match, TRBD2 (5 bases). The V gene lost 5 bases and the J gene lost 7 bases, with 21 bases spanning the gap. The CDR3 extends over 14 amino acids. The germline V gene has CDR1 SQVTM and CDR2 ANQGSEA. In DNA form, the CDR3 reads TGCAGCGTTAAGCGAGAGGGTACGACCTCGGAGCAGTACTTC. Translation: CSVKREGTTSEQYF.

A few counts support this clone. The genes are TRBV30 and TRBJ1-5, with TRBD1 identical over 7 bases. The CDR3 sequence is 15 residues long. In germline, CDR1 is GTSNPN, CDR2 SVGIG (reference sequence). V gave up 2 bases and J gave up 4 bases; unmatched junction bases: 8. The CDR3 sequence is CAWSSDSRGNQPQHF. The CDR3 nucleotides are TGTGCCTGGAGTTCCGATTCCAGGGGGAATCAGCCCCAGCATTTT.

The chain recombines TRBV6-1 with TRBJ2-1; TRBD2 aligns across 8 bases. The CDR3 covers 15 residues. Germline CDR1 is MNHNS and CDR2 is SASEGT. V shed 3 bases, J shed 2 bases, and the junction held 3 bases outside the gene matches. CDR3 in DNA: TGTGCCAGCAGTGATAAAGCGGGAGCCTACAATGAGCAGTTCTTC. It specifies CASSDKAGAYNEQFF.

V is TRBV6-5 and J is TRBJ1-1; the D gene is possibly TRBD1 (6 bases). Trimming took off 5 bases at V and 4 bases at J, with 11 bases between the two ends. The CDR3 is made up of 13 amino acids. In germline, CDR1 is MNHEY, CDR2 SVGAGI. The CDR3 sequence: CASSLGGGTEAFF. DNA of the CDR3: TGTGCCAGCAGTCTTGGGGGCGGCACTGAAGCTTTCTTT.

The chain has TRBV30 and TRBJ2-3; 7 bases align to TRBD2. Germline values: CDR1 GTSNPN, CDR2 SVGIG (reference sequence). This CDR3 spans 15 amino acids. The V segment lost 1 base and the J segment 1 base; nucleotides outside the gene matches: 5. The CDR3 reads CAWSGGSGGTDTQYF. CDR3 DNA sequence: TGTGCCTGGAGTGGAGGGAGCGGGGGCACAGATACGCAGTATTTT.

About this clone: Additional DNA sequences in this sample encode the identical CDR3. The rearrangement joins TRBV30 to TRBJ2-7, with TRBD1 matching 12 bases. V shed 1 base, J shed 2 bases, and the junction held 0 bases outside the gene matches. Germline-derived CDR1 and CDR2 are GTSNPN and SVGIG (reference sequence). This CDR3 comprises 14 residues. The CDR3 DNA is TGTGCCTGGAGTGGGGACAGGGGGCCCTACGAGCAGTACTTC. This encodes CAWSGDRGPYEQYF.

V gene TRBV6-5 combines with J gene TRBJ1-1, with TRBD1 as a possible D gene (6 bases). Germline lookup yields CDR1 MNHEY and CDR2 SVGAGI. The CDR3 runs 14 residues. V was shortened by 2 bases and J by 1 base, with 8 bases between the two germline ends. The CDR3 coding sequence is TGTGCCAGCAGTTACGGGGGGGCGAACACTGAAGCTTTCTTT. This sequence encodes CASSYGGANTEAFF.

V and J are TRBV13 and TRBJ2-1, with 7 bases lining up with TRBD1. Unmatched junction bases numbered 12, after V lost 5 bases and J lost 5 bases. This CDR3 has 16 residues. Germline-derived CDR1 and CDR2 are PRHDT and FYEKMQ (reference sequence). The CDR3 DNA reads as TGTGCCAGCAGCCCAGGGGTCGACAGGGTCAACAATGAGCAGTTCTTC. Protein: CASSPGVDRVNNEQFF. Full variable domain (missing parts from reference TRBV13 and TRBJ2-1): AAGVIQSPRHLIKEKRETATLKCYPIPRHDTVYWYQQGPGQDPQFLISFYEKMQSDKGSIPDRFSAQQFSDYHSELNMSSLELGDSALYFCASSPGVDRVNNEQFFGPGTRLTVL.

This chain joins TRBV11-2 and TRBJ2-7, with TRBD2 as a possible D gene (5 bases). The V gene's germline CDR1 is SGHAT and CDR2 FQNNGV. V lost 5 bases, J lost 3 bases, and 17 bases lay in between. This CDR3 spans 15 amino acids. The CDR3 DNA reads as TGTGCCAGCAGCCACCGGGAAACACTAGTCTACGAGCAGTACTTC. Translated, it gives CASSHRETLVYEQYF. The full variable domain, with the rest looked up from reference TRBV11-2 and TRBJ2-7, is EAGVAQSPRYKIIEKRQSVAFWCNPISGHATLYWYQQILGQGPKLLIQFQNNGVVDDSQLPKDRFSAERLKGVDSTLKIQPAKLEDSAVYLCASSHRETLVYEQYFGPGTRLTVT.

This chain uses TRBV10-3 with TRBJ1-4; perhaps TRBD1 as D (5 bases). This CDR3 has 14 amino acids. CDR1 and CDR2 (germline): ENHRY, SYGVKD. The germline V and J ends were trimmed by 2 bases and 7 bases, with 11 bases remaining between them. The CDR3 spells CAISEGARGEKLFF. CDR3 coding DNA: TGTGCCATCAGTGAGGGGGCGCGGGGTGAAAAACTGTTTTTT.

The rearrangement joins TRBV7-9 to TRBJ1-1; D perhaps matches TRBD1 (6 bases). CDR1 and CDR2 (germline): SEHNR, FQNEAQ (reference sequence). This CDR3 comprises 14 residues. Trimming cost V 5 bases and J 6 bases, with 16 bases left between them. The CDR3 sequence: CASSPRQVPPEAFF. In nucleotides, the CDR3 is TGTGCCAGCAGCCCCCGACAGGTTCCACCTGAAGCTTTCTTT.

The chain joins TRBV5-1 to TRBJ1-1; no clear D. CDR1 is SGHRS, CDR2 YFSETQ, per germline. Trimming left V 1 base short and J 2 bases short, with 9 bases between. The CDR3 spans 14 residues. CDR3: CASSLTAANTEAFF. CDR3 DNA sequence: TGCGCCAGCAGCTTGACAGCAGCTAACACTGAAGCTTTCTTT.

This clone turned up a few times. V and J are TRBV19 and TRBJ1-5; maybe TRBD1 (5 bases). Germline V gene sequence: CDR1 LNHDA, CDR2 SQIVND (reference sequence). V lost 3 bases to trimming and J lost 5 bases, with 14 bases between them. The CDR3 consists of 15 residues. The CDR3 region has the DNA TGTGCCAGTAGTATCATTTCGGGGGACCATCAGCCCCAGCATTTT. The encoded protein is CASSIISGDHQPQHF.

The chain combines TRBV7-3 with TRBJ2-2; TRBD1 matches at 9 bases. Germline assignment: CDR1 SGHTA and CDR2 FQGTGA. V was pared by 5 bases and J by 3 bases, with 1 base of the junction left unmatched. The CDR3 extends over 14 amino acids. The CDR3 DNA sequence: TGTGCCAGCAGCAGACAGGGGGACACCGGGGAGCTGTTTTTT. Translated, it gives CASSRQGDTGELFF. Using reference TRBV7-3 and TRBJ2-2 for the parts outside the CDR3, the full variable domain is GAGVSQTPSNKVTEKGKYVELRCDPISGHTALYWYRQSLGQGPEFLIYFQGTGAADDSGLPNDRFFAVRPEGSVSTLKIQRTERGDSAVYLCASSRQGDTGELFFGEGSRLTVL.

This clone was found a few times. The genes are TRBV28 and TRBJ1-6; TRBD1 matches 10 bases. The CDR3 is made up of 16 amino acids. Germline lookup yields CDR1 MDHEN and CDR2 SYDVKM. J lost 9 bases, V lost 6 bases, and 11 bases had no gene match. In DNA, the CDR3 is TGTGCCAGCAGGTATTGGGGACAGGGGAAAGGTTCACCCCTCCACTTT. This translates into CASRYWGQGKGSPLHF.

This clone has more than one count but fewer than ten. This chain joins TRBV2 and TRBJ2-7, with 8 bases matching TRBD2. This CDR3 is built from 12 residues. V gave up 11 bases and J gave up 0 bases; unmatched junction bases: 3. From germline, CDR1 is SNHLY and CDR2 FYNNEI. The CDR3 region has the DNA TGTGCCGGGGGACTAGACTCCTACGAGCAGTACTTC. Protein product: CAGGLDSYEQYF.

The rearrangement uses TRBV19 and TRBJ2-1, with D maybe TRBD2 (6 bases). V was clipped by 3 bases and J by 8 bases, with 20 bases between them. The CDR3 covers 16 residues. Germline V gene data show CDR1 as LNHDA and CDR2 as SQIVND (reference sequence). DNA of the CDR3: TGTGCCAGTAGTATGTCTCCCGGGACTGGGGTTGATGAGCAGTTCTTC. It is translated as CASSMSPGTGVDEQFF.